These 9 T cell receptor beta chains originate from one sample sequenced in a study of blood T cell repertoires in COVID-19. Here immunoSEQ multiplex PCR was the method, and the copy in TCRdb shows in-frame clones only, minus some. This sample carries about 26,000 clones, 85% to 90% of them seen once, and the ten largest clones take roughly 7.2%. The sample consisted of peripheral blood. The source is a human donor in a cohort sampled during active COVID-19.

The J gene is TRBJ1-2, the V gene TRBV5-1; 9 nucleotides match TRBD1. V shed 7 bases and J 10 bases; nucleotides not matched to a gene: 17. The CDR3 length is 15 residues. The germline gives CDR1 SGHRS, CDR2 YFSETQ. The CDR3 spells CASSSSGTGNLDYTF. DNA for the CDR3: TGCGCCAGCTCCAGTTCCGGGACAGGGAACCTGGACTACACCTTC.

The chain combines TRBV6-5 with TRBJ2-7; TRBD1 agrees at 7 bases. CDR1 MNHEY and CDR2 SVGAGI come from the germline V gene. The CDR3 has 14 residues. The junction had 5 bases not matched to a gene; V was cut back by 5 bases and J by 1 base. The CDR3 loop is CASSHRGFSYEQYF. The DNA of the CDR3 is TGTGCCAGCAGTCACAGGGGTTTTTCCTACGAGCAGTACTTC.

This chain links TRBV5-1 with TRBJ2-6; tentative D call: TRBD2 (5 bases). In germline, CDR1 is SGHRS, CDR2 YFSETQ. The CDR3 contains 16 residues. V was pared by 3 bases and J by 0 bases, with 10 bases between. CDR3 bases: TGCGCCAGCAGCTCCAAAGGGAGCTCTGGGGCCAACGTCCTGACTTTC. Encoded protein: CASSSKGSSGANVLTF.

This clone was detected a few times. The gene calls are TRBV29-1 and TRBJ2-1, with TRBD1 matching 7 bases. J gave up 2 bases and V 2 bases, and 6 bases lay outside the gene matches. Germline lookup yields CDR1 SQVTM and CDR2 ANQGSEA. This CDR3 is 15 amino acids long. Written as DNA, the CDR3 is TGCAGCGTTGAAATATGGGACAGCGCCTACAATGAGCAGTTCTTC. Translating it yields CSVEIWDSAYNEQFF.

CDR3 coding DNA: TGTGCCAGCAGCTCTGGTAGCGGGGGAATAGAGACCCAGTACTTC. Translated: CASSSGSGGIETQYF. The chain uses TRBV2 and TRBJ2-5; 9 nucleotides match TRBD2. CDR3 length: 15 amino acids. Losses at the gene ends were 6 bases for V and 4 bases for J; bases not matched to a gene: 9. CDR1 and CDR2 (germline): SNHLY, FYNNEI.

The chain recombines TRBV11-2 with TRBJ2-7; perhaps TRBD1 as D (6 bases). Germline CDR1 and CDR2: SGHAT and FQNNGV. The length of the CDR3 is 14 residues. V lost 10 bases and J 0 bases, leaving 16 bases between the germline ends. The CDR3 sequence is CANSGRGYSYEQYF. The CDR3 DNA is TGTGCCAACTCGGGCAGGGGCTACTCCTACGAGCAGTACTTC.

The rearrangement joins TRBV7-2 to TRBJ2-7; the match to TRBD2 covers 8 bases. The V segment lost 4 bases and the J segment 4 bases; nucleotides outside the gene matches: 6. The CDR3 is 14 residues long. Germline V gives CDR1 SGHTA, CDR2 FQGNSA. CDR3 nucleotide sequence: TGTGCCAGCAGCTACACTAGCGGAAGGTACGAGCAGTACTTC. This encodes CASSYTSGRYEQYF.

V is TRBV18 and J is TRBJ1-5; 10 bases fit TRBD1. The J segment lost 6 bases and the V segment lost 2 bases, leaving 4 bases of the junction unmatched. This CDR3 comprises 15 residues. Germline CDR1 is KGHSH and CDR2 is LQKENI. The CDR3 coding sequence is TGTGCCAGCTCACCAGACAGGGGGCTAGGTCAGCCCCAGCATTTT. This gives the protein CASSPDRGLGQPQHF.

The gene calls are TRBV25-1 and TRBJ1-2; 10 bases map to TRBD1. The V gene's germline CDR1 is MGHDK and CDR2 SYGVNS. This CDR3 spans 14 amino acids. V dropped 5 bases and J dropped 6; count of bases not matched to a gene: 6. CDR3 sequence: CASSTPGTGDGYTF. The CDR3 region has the DNA TGTGCCAGCAGTACTCCCGGGACAGGGGATGGCTACACCTTC.